This T cell receptor beta chain is drawn from a study of T cell changes during pregnancy in multiple sclerosis (dated by TCRdb to about 2019). Notes on the research overall: In women with multiple sclerosis, the researchers looked at how the T cell repertoire shifted as pregnancy progressed.

To prepare the library, the immunoSEQ multiplex PCR assay was applied. The immuneACCESS repertoire file appears here via TCRdb, limited to in-frame rearrangements. These files lack a portion of the clones; in checked studies, under half of the deficit traces to unresolved V genes, and the cause of the others is not known. In this sample the table shows just over 90,000 clones, roughly 91% of which occur a single time. Of the sample, around 1.7% is held by the ten largest clones. The trim is 0 bases for V and 3 bases for J, with a gap of 5 bases between the germline ends. Its CDR3 holds 13 amino acids, cysteine through phenylalanine. Only CDR3 DNA is held: 39 bases, read in frame from base 1. According to the germline V gene, CDR1 reads LGHNT and CDR2 reads FRNRAP. As regards this clone: There is no known antigen for this receptor. No much larger clonotype is one base removed from it; base qualities were not supplied.

The source material was peripheral blood, sampled after pregnancy. This clonotype originated in a female donor in good health, enrolled as a control in a pregnancy study. The chain is made from TRBV12-5 and TRBJ1-1, with no D gene named confidently. In nucleotides, the sequence is TGTGCTAGTGGTTTGGTAAGAGACACTGAAGCTTTCTTT. This is translated as CASGLVRDTEAFF.